The 10 T cell receptor beta chains in this list originate from one sample, sequenced in a study of blood T cell repertoires in COVID-19 (dated by TCRdb to 2019 to 2021). Library preparation employed the immunoSEQ multiplex PCR assay. TCRdb holds this immuneACCESS table with in-frame rearrangements only. Some clones are missing; in checked studies, unresolved V genes explain under half, and the rest has no known cause. The sample data list more than 85,000 clones, and about nine tenths of these were observed just once. More than 4.5% of the sample lies in the top ten. Specimen: peripheral blood. Receptors were obtained from a woman in her fifties or sixties with COVID-19, enrolled during active disease.

With respect to this clone: This specimen includes other DNA sequences encoding the same CDR3. The chain employs TRBV18 and TRBJ1-2; 10 bases align to TRBD1. Germline loops: CDR1 KGHSH, CDR2 LQKENI. Trimming took 0 bases from V and 7 from J; bases not matched to a gene: 2. The CDR3 spans 14 residues. Here the CDR3 reads CASSPPGQGGGYTF. The CDR3 DNA follows: TGTGCCAGCTCACCACCAGGACAGGGGGGTGGCTACACCTTC.

This rearrangement joins TRBV7-9 to TRBJ2-5; a possible D gene is TRBD2 (7 bases). CDR3 length: 14 residues. Trimming stripped 2 bases from V and 3 bases from J, with 10 bases between. Germline V CDR1 and CDR2: SEHNR, FQNEAQ (reference sequence). The CDR3 DNA follows: TGTGCCAGCAGCTTACGGGGGGCTGAAGAGACCCAGTACTTC. This encodes CASSLRGAEETQYF.

V is TRBV30 and J is TRBJ1-1; TRBD1 agrees at 8 bases. Germline V lookup: CDR1 GTSNPN, CDR2 SVGIG (reference sequence). The CDR3 runs to 14 residues. With V trimmed by 4 bases and J by 6 bases, 10 bases remained unmatched. The chain's CDR3 is CAWIYRGTLPEAFF. The CDR3, as DNA: TGTGCCTGGATTTACAGGGGGACCTTGCCTGAAGCTTTCTTT.

The chain links TRBV11-3 to TRBJ1-3; TRBD1 is a possible D gene (5 bases). This CDR3 spans 14 amino acids. V dropped 7 bases and J dropped 3 bases, with 13 bases sitting between them. Germline CDR1 and CDR2: SGHNT and YENEEA. The CDR3 coding sequence is TGTGCCAGCAACAAAAGGGGAAGTGGAAACACCATATATTTT. Its translation: CASNKRGSGNTIYF. The variable domain in full, completed from reference TRBV11-3 and TRBJ1-3, reads EAGVVQSPRYKIIEKKQPVAFWCNPISGHNTLYWYLQNLGQGPELLIRYENEEAVDDSQLPKDRFSAERLKGVDSTLKIQPAELGDSAVYLCASNKRGSGNTIYFGEGSWLTVV.

This clone was seen once. The genes are TRBV29-1 and TRBJ2-5; 7 bases match TRBD2. J gave up 2 bases and V 4 bases, and 7 bases lay outside the gene matches. The germline gives CDR1 SQVTM, CDR2 ANQGSEA. The CDR3 sequence is 14 residues long. The CDR3 reads CSVVWGGLQETQYF. CDR3 in DNA: TGCAGCGTTGTATGGGGGGGGTTACAAGAGACCCAGTACTTC.

The rearrangement uses TRBV19 and TRBJ1-4, with a tentative D call TRBD1 (5 bases). Trimming cost V 2 bases and J 5 bases, with 9 bases left between them. The CDR3 length is 14 residues. The germline gives CDR1 LNHDA, CDR2 SQIVND (reference sequence). CDR3: CASSINRQNEKLFF. CDR3 sequence (DNA): TGTGCCAGTAGTATAAATCGACAGAATGAAAAACTGTTTTTT.

The chain links TRBV7-2 to TRBJ2-7, with 8 nucleotides matching TRBD1. The V and J ends lost 6 bases and 4 bases, in that order; junction bases with no gene match: 11. This CDR3 has 15 residues. Germline loops: CDR1 SGHTA, CDR2 FQGNSA. CDR3 in DNA: TGTGCCAGCAGTTACTACGCAGGGGGCAGGTACGAGCAGTACTTC. Translation gives CASSYYAGGRYEQYF.

The chain is built from TRBV9 and TRBJ1-5, with 8 bases that match TRBD1. Germline V gene sequence: CDR1 SGDLS, CDR2 YYNGEE. The CDR3 totals 14 residues. J lost 10 bases, V lost 3 bases, and 9 bases had no gene match. CDR3: CASSGEDRVGPQHF. The CDR3 bases are TGTGCCAGCAGCGGAGAGGACAGGGTAGGTCCCCAGCATTTT.

The V and J genes are TRBV3-1 (or the pseudogene TRBV3-2) and TRBJ1-1, with 9 positions matching TRBD1. This CDR3 contains 14 residues. V was clipped by 4 bases and J by 4 bases; unmatched bases: 4. CDR1 LGHDT and CDR2 YNNKEL come from the germline V gene (reference sequence). CDR3 bases: TGTGCCAGCAGCCCACAGGGGGCATTCACTGAAGCTTTCTTT. Residues: CASSPQGAFTEAFF.

This clone was counted only a few times. V and J are TRBV5-6 and TRBJ2-1; D is possibly TRBD2 (5 bases). V dropped 4 bases and J dropped 14 bases, with 16 bases sitting between them. The germline V gene encodes CDR1 SGHDT and CDR2 YYEEEE. The CDR3 extends over 12 amino acids. The CDR3, as DNA: TGTGCCAGCAGCCCACGAGGAGCGGCGGAGTTCTTC. Residues: CASSPRGAAEFF.